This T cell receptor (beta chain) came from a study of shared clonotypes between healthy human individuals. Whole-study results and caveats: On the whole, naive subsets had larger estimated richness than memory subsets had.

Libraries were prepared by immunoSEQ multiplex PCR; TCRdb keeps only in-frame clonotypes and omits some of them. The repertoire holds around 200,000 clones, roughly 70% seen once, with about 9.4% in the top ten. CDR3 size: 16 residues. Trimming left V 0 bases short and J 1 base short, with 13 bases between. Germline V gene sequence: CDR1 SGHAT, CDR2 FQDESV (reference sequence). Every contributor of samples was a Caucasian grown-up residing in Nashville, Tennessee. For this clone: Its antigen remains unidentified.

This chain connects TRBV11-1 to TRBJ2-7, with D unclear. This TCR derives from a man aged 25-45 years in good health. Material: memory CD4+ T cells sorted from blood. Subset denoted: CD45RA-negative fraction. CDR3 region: CASSLAPDVLSYEQYF. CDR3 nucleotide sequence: TGTGCCAGCAGCTTAGCCCCAGACGTATTGTCCTACGAGCAGTACTTC. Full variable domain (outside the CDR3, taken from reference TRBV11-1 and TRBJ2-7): EAEVAQSPRYKITEKSQAVAFWCDPISGHATLYWYRQILGQGPELLVQFQDESVVDDSQLPKDRFSAERLKGVDSTLKIQPAELGDSAMYLCASSLAPDVLSYEQYFGPGTRLTVT.